Listed here are 13 T cell receptor beta chains from one sample, sequenced in a study of blood T cell repertoires in COVID-19. Produced via immunoSEQ multiplex PCR; TCRdb's table is partial and in-frame only. The sample consists of more than 65,000 clones, roughly 79% of them appearing once. The sequenced sample was peripheral blood. All receptors derive from a human donor in a cohort sampled during active COVID-19.

V is TRBV5-1 and J is TRBJ1-1; D gene unclear. CDR1 and CDR2 from the germline V gene are SGHRS and YFSETQ. V was cut by 2 bases and J by 1 base, with 9 bases left in between. The CDR3 has 14 amino acids. CDR3 sequence (DNA): TGCGCCAGCAGCTTAACACCCCCGAACACTGAAGCTTTCTTT. It specifies CASSLTPPNTEAFF.

This clone has more than one count but fewer than ten. The chain is built from TRBV5-1 and TRBJ1-5; maybe TRBD1 (5 bases). Germline CDR1 and CDR2: SGHRS and YFSETQ. The CDR3 covers 15 residues. Trimming removed 0 bases from V and 6 bases from J, with 13 bases in between. The DNA of the CDR3 is TGCGCCAGCAGCTTGGCCGGGGGACTCGGTCAGCCCCAGCATTTT. Translating it yields CASSLAGGLGQPQHF.

The rearrangement joins TRBV6-6 to TRBJ1-1; 11 bases fit TRBD1. Germline CDR1 MNHNY, CDR2 SVGAGI (reference sequence). The length of the CDR3 is 16 residues. Unmatched junction bases numbered 6, after V lost 5 bases and J lost 1 base. The CDR3: CASSKDRGRRNTEAFF. In DNA, the CDR3 is TGTGCCAGCAGTAAGGACAGGGGGCGAAGGAACACTGAAGCTTTCTTT.

The chain carries TRBV24-1 and TRBJ2-1, with 9 bases matching TRBD2. The CDR3 has 16 amino acids. J lost 5 bases, V lost 5 bases, and 9 bases had no gene match. Germline CDR1 is KGHDR and CDR2 is SFDVKD. CDR3 coding DNA: TGTGCCACCAGTGGGTTTAGCGGGAGTAGGCACAATGAGCAGTTCTTC. It encodes CATSGFSGSRHNEQFF.

The rearrangement joins TRBV2 to TRBJ2-7, with 9 positions matching TRBD2. Germline V lookup: CDR1 SNHLY, CDR2 FYNNEI. With V trimmed by 2 bases and J by 6 bases, 8 bases remained unmatched. The CDR3 runs 15 residues. CDR3 DNA sequence: TGTGCCAGCAGTGAAACCCTAGCGGGACTCTCCGAGCAGTACTTC. Protein: CASSETLAGLSEQYF.

This chain links TRBV5-1 with TRBJ1-2; D remains ambiguous. From germline, CDR1 is SGHRS and CDR2 YFSETQ. V shed 5 bases and J shed 2 bases, with 22 bases lying between them. CDR3 size: 17 residues. Written as DNA, the CDR3 is TGCGCCAGCAGGGCGGGGATTCTTAGTGTGGGGAACTATGGCTACACCTTC. Translation: CASRAGILSVGNYGYTF.

The chain carries TRBV29-1 and TRBJ2-3; D is perhaps TRBD2 (6 bases). V was clipped by 5 bases and J by 1 base, with 7 bases between them. The length of the CDR3 is 12 residues. The germline CDR1 and CDR2 sequences are SQVTM and ANQGSEA. The CDR3: CSVSGGTDTQYF. The CDR3, as DNA: TGCAGCGTTTCGGGGGGCACAGATACGCAGTATTTT.

J is TRBJ2-7 and V is TRBV6-1; D is uncertain. The CDR3 extends over 14 amino acids. Trimming took off 2 bases at V and 1 base at J, with 9 bases between the two ends. The V gene's germline CDR1 is MNHNS and CDR2 SASEGT. CDR3 nucleotide sequence: TGTGCCAGCAGTGAATGGGCAGCATCCTACGAGCAGTACTTC. This gives the protein CASSEWAASYEQYF.

J is TRBJ2-7 and V is TRBV3-1 (or the pseudogene TRBV3-2); 7 bases align to TRBD1. V gave up 7 bases and J gave up 2 bases; unmatched junction bases: 8. Germline CDR1 LGHDT, CDR2 YNNKEL (reference sequence). CDR3 length equals 14 residues. In DNA form, the CDR3 reads TGTGCCAGCACCCCGGGACAGTTCGCCTACGAGCAGTACTTC. Translation: CASTPGQFAYEQYF.

This chain links TRBV7-9 with TRBJ2-4, with 8 bases that match TRBD2. CDR1 SEHNR and CDR2 FQNEAQ come from the germline V gene (reference sequence). J gave up 0 bases and V 3 bases, and 7 bases lay outside the gene matches. This CDR3 spans 17 amino acids. The CDR3 loop is CASSFYVAGLAKNIQYF. The CDR3 region has the DNA TGTGCCAGCAGCTTTTACGTAGCGGGGTTAGCCAAAAACATTCAGTACTTC.

The rearrangement uses TRBV9 and TRBJ2-7; 9 positions agree with TRBD2. The J segment lost 4 bases and the V segment lost 0 bases, leaving 8 bases of the junction unmatched. The CDR3 has 16 residues. The germline V gene has CDR1 SGDLS and CDR2 YYNGEE. The CDR3: CASSVGPVAGEYEQYF. The CDR3 DNA follows: TGTGCCAGCAGCGTAGGCCCCGTAGCGGGGGAGTACGAGCAGTACTTC.

The chain combines TRBV6-1 with TRBJ2-7, with D possibly TRBD1 on 6 matching bases. Germline-derived CDR1 and CDR2 are MNHNS and SASEGT. The V end was cut by 4 bases, the J end by 1 base, with 17 bases between. The CDR3 loop spans 16 amino acids. The CDR3 sequence: CASSANPTGLSYEQYF. The CDR3 DNA reads TGTGCCAGCAGTGCCAACCCTACAGGGTTATCCTACGAGCAGTACTTC.

The chain carries TRBV5-1 and TRBJ2-2, with 8 bases aligning to TRBD1. The CDR3 runs 15 residues. V lost 4 bases, J lost 3 bases, and 5 bases stayed unmatched. CDR1 and CDR2 from the germline V gene are SGHRS and YFSETQ. CDR3 loop: CASSPTGVDTGELFF. The CDR3 nucleotides read TGCGCCAGCAGCCCGACAGGGGTGGACACCGGGGAGCTGTTTTTT.